Listed here are 9 T cell receptor beta chains from one sample, sequenced in a study of blood T cells in healthy people across ages. With a J-beta primer mix and a sample-barcoded 5' primer, a second PCR ran about 7 to 11 cycles. Using its own MiXCR run on the 5' RACE reads, TCRdb lists one record per CDR3 protein. Of 1.5 million to 2 million distinct CDR3 sequences listed, around 42% were seen once; the top ten hold more than 20%. Sequencing was performed on blood. The receptors were gathered from a human donor in good health.

The chain recombines TRBV5-1 with TRBJ2-5; D might be TRBD2 (6 bases). The J call may be mistaken, given a closer DNA end match to TRBJ2-7. The CDR3 spans 14 residues. Germline CDR1 and CDR2: SGHRS and YFSETQ. CDR3 coding DNA: TGCGCCAGCCGACTTTGGCGGGGAAACTACGAGCAGTACTTC. Translation gives CASRLWRGNYEQYF.

V and J are TRBV7-9 and TRBJ2-3, with D possibly being TRBD1 (6 bases). This CDR3 has 15 amino acids. Germline assignment: CDR1 SEHNR and CDR2 FQNEAQ (reference sequence). The germline V and J ends were trimmed by 6 bases and 11 bases, with 24 bases remaining between them. The CDR3 is CASRPLTGTTYEQYF. The CDR3 coding sequence is TGTGCCAGCAGACCCCTAACAGGGACAACCTACGAGCAGTATTTT.

The J gene is TRBJ2-1, the V gene TRBV20-1; possibly TRBD1 for D (5 bases). The CDR3 has 13 amino acids. Trimming stripped 3 bases from V and 8 bases from J, with 14 bases between. Per the germline V gene, CDR1 is DFQATT and CDR2 is SNEGSKA (reference sequence). The chain's CDR3 is CSASKAGRHEQFF. The CDR3 DNA reads TGCAGTGCTAGTAAGGCAGGGCGGCATGAGCAGTTCTTC.

The chain uses TRBV5-1 and TRBJ2-7; D unresolved. CDR3 length: 15 residues. Germline V gene lookup returns CDR1 SGHRS and CDR2 YFSETQ. V lost 3 bases and J 2 bases, leaving 15 bases between the germline ends. The CDR3, as DNA: TGCGCCAGCAGCTCCACAACGTCTCCGCCCTACGAGCAGTACTTC. Residues: CASSSTTSPPYEQYF.

This clonotype was seen a few times. The chain uses TRBV12-3 or TRBV12-4 and TRBJ2-3; 7 positions match TRBD1. V was clipped by 6 bases and J by 1 base; unmatched bases: 7. This CDR3 comprises 15 residues. For the CDR3, the DNA is TGTGCCAGCAGGTACAGGGGCATGGGCACAGATACGCAGTATTTT. Its protein is CASRYRGMGTDTQYF.

The chain is built from TRBV29-1 and TRBJ1-1; TRBD1 might be the D (5 bases). The CDR3 is made up of 12 amino acids. Germline CDR1 is SQVTM and CDR2 is ANQGSEA. Trimming removed 7 bases from V and 1 base from J, with 10 bases in between. The CDR3 is CSGGHGNTEAFF. CDR3 DNA: TGCAGCGGAGGACACGGGAACACTGAAGCTTTCTTT.

The V gene is TRBV3-1, the J gene TRBJ1-1; D unclear. This CDR3 is built from 13 residues. V lost 0 bases, J lost 4 bases, and 6 bases lay in between. Germline values: CDR1 LGHDT, CDR2 YNNKEL (reference sequence). CDR3 sequence: CASSQEIPTEAFF. Written as DNA, the CDR3 is TGTGCCAGCAGCCAAGAGATCCCCACTGAAGCTTTCTTT.

The gene calls are TRBV9 and TRBJ2-3; 7 nucleotides align to TRBD2. CDR3 size: 15 residues. Trimming removed 0 bases from V and 6 bases from J; junction bases left unmatched: 7. Germline loops: CDR1 SGDLS, CDR2 YYNGEE. CDR3 loop: CASSVEERGMDTQYF. The CDR3 DNA follows: TGTGCCAGCAGCGTAGAGGAGCGGGGTATGGATACGCAGTATTTT.

In this sample, this clonotype turned up once. The chain joins TRBV7-2 to TRBJ1-4; D remains unclear. Per the germline V gene, CDR1 is SGHTA and CDR2 is FQGNSA. The CDR3 covers 14 residues. V was clipped by 5 bases and J by 7 bases, with 14 bases between them. The CDR3 DNA reads as TGTGCCAGCAGCCCCCGGCTAACGGGTGAAAAACTGTTTTTT. Residues: CASSPRLTGEKLFF. Drawing the rest from reference TRBV7-2 and TRBJ1-4, the complete variable domain is GAGVSQSPSNKVTEKGKDVELRCDPISGHTALYWYRQSLGQGLEFLIYFQGNSAPDKSGLPSDRFSAERTGGSVSTLTIQRTQQEDSAVYLCASSPRLTGEKLFFGSGTQLSVL.